The table lists the clone carrying this T cell receptor (beta chain) with many counts. This sample is drawn from a study of human T cells and chemical hapten exposure. The V and J ends lost 0 bases and 3 bases respectively, with 9 bases between them. The germline gives CDR1 LGHDT, CDR2 YNNKEL (reference sequence). This CDR3 spans 14 amino acids. TCRdb redid the calling of the RACE reads with MiXCR, one entry per CDR3 protein. The repertoire holds 110,000 or so distinct CDR3 sequences, with 9% to 9.5% as singletons. Time point: patch test 2, 6 weeks after DPC sensitization. Described treatment: therapeutic diphenylcyclopropenone sensitization with weekly scalp DPC.

The source material was whole blood, sampled in connection with sensitization to the hapten diphenylcyclopropenone (DPC). The chain combines TRBV3-1 with TRBJ2-7; D possibly corresponds to TRBD2 (5 bases). The clonotype comes from a woman in her thirties or forties with alopecia areata. Some clones in this sample may be carry-over from other donors' samples. The CDR3 bases are TGTGCCAGCAGCCAAGATCGGGGTTTCTACGAGCAGTACTTC. It yields the protein CASSQDRGFYEQYF.